This T cell receptor beta chain is drawn from a study of immune cell composition in non-small cell lung cancer. V shed 2 bases and J 7 bases; nucleotides not matched to a gene: 7. Germline-derived CDR1 and CDR2 are SGHNT and YENEEA. The CDR3 length is 16 residues. TCRdb's copy holds only in-frame clones and misses some; the assay was immunoSEQ multiplex PCR. The data show several thousand clones, about two thirds seen once. The sample comprised lung tumor tissue. The chain carries TRBV11-3 and TRBJ1-4; 10 bases are shared with TRBD1. This sequence originates from a human donor with non-small cell lung cancer. CDR3 in amino acids: CASSLNRQGASEKLFF. In DNA, the CDR3 is TGTGCCAGCAGCTTAAACAGACAGGGGGCAAGTGAAAAACTGTTTTTT.